A selection of T cell receptor beta chains follows, all from one sample in a study of blood T cell repertoires in COVID-19. The protocol was immunoSEQ multiplex PCR, while the TCRdb copy is restricted to in-frame clones and leaves out a portion. Here the sample spans roughly 340,000 clones, around 87% being singletons. Specimen: peripheral blood. The receptors shown here come from a woman in her forties or fifties with COVID-19, enrolled during active disease. CDR3s include the opening cysteine and the closing phenylalanine or tryptophan. A D gene is named only where the DNA matches it firmly. A row's size may be missing; if present it is once, few, many or a size class.

J	V	D	size	CDR3	DNA
TRBJ2-1	TRBV15	TRBD1	NA	CATSRPQLGQLWGNEQFF	TGTGCCACCAGCAGACCCCAACTGGGACAGTTGTGGGGCAATGAGCAGTTCTTC
TRBJ2-3	TRBV7-2	TRBD2	NA	CASSRFPGGSTDTQYF	TGTGCCAGCAGCCGCTTCCCCGGGGGGAGCACAGATACGCAGTATTTT
TRBJ1-5	TRBV19	TRBD1	NA	CASSIVLGTGRQPQHF	TGTGCCAGTAGTATAGTTCTTGGGACAGGGAGACAGCCCCAGCATTTT
TRBJ1-3	TRBV7-6	NA	NA	CASSNKDRLIGNTIYF	TGTGCCAGCAGCAATAAGGACAGACTTATTGGAAACACCATATATTTT
TRBJ2-7	TRBV18	TRBD2	few	CASSADSAGGYEQYF	TGTGCCAGCTCAGCGGACAGCGCGGGGGGCTACGAGCAGTACTTC
TRBJ2-3	TRBV11-1	TRBD2	NA	CASSLGAGASDTQYF	TGTGCCAGCAGCTTAGGAGCGGGAGCGTCAGATACGCAGTATTTT
TRBJ2-3	TRBV9	TRBD1	NA	CASSVGQGGSMSADTQYF	TGTGCCAGCAGCGTGGGACAGGGCGGGAGTATGTCGGCAGATACGCAGTATTTT
TRBJ2-1	TRBV7-2	NA	NA	CASSFPGLRYNEQFF	TGTGCCAGCAGCTTTCCGGGACTTCGATACAATGAGCAGTTCTTC
TRBJ1-1	TRBV5-5	NA	NA	CASSFQLRGTNTEAFF	TGTGCCAGCAGCTTCCAGTTACGGGGTACGAACACTGAAGCTTTCTTT
TRBJ1-1	TRBV18	NA	NA	CASSPFLGSHVDQTEAFF	TGTGCCAGCTCACCATTTCTTGGGAGCCACGTCGACCAAACTGAAGCTTTCTTT